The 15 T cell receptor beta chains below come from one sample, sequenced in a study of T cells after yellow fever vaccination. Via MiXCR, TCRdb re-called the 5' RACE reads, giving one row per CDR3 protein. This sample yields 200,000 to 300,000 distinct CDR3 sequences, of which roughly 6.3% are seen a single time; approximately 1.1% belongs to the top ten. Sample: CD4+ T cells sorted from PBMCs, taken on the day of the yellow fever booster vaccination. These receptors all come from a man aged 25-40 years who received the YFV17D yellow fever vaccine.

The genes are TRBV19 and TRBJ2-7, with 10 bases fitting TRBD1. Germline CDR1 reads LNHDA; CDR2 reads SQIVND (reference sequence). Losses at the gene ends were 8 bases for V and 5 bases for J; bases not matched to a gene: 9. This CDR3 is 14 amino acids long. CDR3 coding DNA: TGTGCCAGTTCCCCGGGACAGGGGCTCGACGAGCAGTACTTC. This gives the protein CASSPGQGLDEQYF.

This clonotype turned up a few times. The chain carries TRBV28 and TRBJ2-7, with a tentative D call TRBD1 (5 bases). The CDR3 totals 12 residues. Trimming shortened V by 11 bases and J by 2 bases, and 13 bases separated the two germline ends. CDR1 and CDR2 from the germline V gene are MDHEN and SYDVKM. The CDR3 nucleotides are TGTGCCGTCCGTAGGGGTACCTACGAGCAGTACTTC. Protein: CAVRRGTYEQYF.

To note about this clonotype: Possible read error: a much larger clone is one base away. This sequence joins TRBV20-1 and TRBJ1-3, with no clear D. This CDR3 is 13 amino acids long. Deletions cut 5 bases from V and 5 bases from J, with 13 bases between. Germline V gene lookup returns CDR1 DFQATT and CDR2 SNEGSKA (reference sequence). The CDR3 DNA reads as TGCAGTGCTCCCGGCGACGGGCGAAACACCATATATTTT. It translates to CSAPGDGRNTIYF.

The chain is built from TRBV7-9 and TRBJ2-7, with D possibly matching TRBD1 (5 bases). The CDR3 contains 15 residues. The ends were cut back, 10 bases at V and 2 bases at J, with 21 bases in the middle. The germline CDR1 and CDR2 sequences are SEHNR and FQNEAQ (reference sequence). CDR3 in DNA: TGTGCCACCACTGTAAGGACACCAAGGACCTACGAGCAGTACTTC. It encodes CATTVRTPRTYEQYF.

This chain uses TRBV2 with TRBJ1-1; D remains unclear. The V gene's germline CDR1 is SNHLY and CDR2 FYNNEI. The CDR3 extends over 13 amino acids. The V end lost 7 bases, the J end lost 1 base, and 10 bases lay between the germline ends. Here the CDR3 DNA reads TGTGCCAGCAATAAGGAGGCGAACACTGAAGCTTTCTTT. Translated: CASNKEANTEAFF.

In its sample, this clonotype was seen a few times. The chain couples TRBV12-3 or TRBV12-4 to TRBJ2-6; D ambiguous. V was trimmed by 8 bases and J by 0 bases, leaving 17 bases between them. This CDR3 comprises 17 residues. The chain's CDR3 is CASLSRHSNSGANVLTF. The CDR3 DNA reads TGTGCCAGCCTCTCTCGGCACTCCAACTCTGGGGCCAACGTCCTGACTTTC.

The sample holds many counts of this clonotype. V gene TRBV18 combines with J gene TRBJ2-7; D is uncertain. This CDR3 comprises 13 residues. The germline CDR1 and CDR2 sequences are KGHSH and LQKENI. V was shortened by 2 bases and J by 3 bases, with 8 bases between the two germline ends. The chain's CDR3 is CASSPASYYEQYF. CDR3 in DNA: TGTGCCAGCTCACCAGCAAGTTACTACGAGCAGTACTTC.

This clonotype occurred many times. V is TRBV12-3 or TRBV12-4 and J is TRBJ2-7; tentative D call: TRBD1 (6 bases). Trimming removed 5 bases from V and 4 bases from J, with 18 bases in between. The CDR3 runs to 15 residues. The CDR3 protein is CASSTTPPGVYEQYF. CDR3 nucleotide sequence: TGTGCCAGCAGTACCACCCCACCAGGGGTTTACGAGCAGTACTTC.

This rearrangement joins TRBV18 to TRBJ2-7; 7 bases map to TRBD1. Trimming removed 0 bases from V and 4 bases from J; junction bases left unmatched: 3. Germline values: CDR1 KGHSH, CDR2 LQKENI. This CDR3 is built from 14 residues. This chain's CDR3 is CASSPPGQIYEQYF. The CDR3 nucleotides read TGTGCCAGCTCACCACCGGGACAGATATACGAGCAGTACTTC.

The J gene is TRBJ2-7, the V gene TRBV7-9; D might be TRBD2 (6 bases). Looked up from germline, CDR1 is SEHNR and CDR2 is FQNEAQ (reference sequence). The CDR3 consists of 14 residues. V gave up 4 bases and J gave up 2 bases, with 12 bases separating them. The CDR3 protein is CASSSTGVTYEQYF. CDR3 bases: TGTGCCAGCAGCTCGACGGGGGTCACCTACGAGCAGTACTTC.

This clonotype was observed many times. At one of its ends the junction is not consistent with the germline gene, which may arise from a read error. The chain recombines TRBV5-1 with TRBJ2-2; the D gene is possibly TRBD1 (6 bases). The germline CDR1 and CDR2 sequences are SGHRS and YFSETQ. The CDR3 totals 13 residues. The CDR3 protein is CASSLGGTGELFF. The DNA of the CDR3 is TGTGCCAGCAGCTTAGGGGGCACCGGGGAGCTGTTTTTT.

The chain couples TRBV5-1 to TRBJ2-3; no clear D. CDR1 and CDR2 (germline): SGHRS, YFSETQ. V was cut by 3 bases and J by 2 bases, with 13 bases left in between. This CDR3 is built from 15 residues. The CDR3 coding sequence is TGCGCCAGCAGCTGGACCCCTGATAACACAGATACGCAGTATTTT. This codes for CASSWTPDNTDTQYF.

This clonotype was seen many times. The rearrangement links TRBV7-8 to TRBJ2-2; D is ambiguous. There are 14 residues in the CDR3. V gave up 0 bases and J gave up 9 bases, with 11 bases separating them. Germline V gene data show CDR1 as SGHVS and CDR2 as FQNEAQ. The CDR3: CASSLAESHRELFF. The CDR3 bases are TGTGCCAGCAGCTTAGCGGAATCCCACCGGGAGCTGTTTTTT.

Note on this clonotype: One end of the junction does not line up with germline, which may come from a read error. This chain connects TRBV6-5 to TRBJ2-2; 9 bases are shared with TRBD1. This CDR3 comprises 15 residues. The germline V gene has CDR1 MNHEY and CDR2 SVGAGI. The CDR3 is CASSYGDRATGKLFF. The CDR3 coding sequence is TGTGCCAGCAGTTACGGGGACAGGGCGACCGGGAAGCTGTTTTTT.

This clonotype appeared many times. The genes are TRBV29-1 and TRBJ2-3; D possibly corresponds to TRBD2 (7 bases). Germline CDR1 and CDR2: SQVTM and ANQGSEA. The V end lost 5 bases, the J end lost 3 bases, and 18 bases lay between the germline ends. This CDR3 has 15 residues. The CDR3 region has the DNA TGCAGCGTTCCCCGAGGAGCGGGACAAACAGATACGCAGTATTTT. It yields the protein CSVPRGAGQTDTQYF.